Shown below are 5 T cell receptor beta chains from a single sample sequenced in a study of blood T cells in healthy people across ages (dated by TCRdb to the mid-2010s). Library method: 5' RACE. Data came from an Illumina HiSeq 2500. A second roughly 7 to 11 cycle PCR used a sample-barcoded 5' primer and a J-beta primer mix. Using fastp at Q25 and MiXCR, TCRdb reprocessed the public reads and kept productive beta chains. One record per CDR3 amino acid sequence lists the most common genes and DNA. The sample table records about 580,000 distinct CDR3 sequences; around 48% of these occur just once. The ten most abundant clones make up roughly 24% of the sample. Sequencing input: blood. Receptors originate from a man at least 80 years old in good health.

The V call is TRBV29-1, the J call TRBJ1-4, with 7 bases aligning to TRBD1. CDR3 length equals 13 residues. V gave up 7 bases and J gave up 3 bases; unmatched junction bases: 5. CDR1 and CDR2 (germline): SQVTM, ANQGSEA. The CDR3 sequence is CSARDRSNEKLFF. DNA for the CDR3: TGCAGCGCCCGGGACAGATCTAATGAAAAACTGTTTTTT.

In this sample, this clonotype turned up a few times. The chain recombines TRBV6-5 with TRBJ1-3; D not certain. This CDR3 is built from 14 residues. The germline V and J ends were trimmed by 6 bases and 0 bases, with 9 bases remaining between them. The germline CDR1 and CDR2 sequences are MNHEY and SVGAGI. CDR3 coding DNA: TGTGCCAGCAGGGGTGCAGCCTCTGGAAACACCATATATTTT. Protein sequence: CASRGAASGNTIYF.

Comments on this clonotype: A read error may account for a junction end that differs from germline. The CDR3 protein is CATNDLGGREQFF. CDR3 nucleotide sequence: TGTGCCACCAATGATCTAGGGGGCCGAGAGCAGTTCTTC. The V call is TRBV24-1, the J call TRBJ2-1; the match to TRBD1 covers 7 bases. Germline-derived CDR1 and CDR2 are KGHDR and SFDVKD. The CDR3 consists of 13 residues.

On this clonotype: A much larger clone lies one base from this, so it may be a read error. This chain links TRBV6-5 with TRBJ2-7; D is perhaps TRBD1 (6 bases). Trimming cost V 2 bases and J 1 base, with 12 bases left between them. Per the germline V gene, CDR1 is MNHEY and CDR2 is SVGAGI. This CDR3 spans 15 amino acids. The CDR3 spells CASSYPGQRSYEQYF. The CDR3 region has the DNA TGTGCCAGCAGTTACCCTGGACAGCGTTCCTACGAGCAGTACTTC.

The chain carries TRBV7-2 and TRBJ2-7; D possibly corresponds to TRBD2 (5 bases). The CDR3 contains 14 residues. In germline, CDR1 is SGHTA, CDR2 FQGNSA. The V and J ends lost 5 bases and 4 bases respectively, with 15 bases between them. The CDR3 nucleotides are TGTGCCAGCAGCCCTGCGGGTCACGGGTACGAGCAGTACTTC. Translated: CASSPAGHGYEQYF. Drawing the rest from reference TRBV7-2 and TRBJ2-7, the complete variable domain is GAGVSQSPSNKVTEKGKDVELRCDPISGHTALYWYRQSLGQGLEFLIYFQGNSAPDKSGLPSDRFSAERTGGSVSTLTIQRTQQEDSAVYLCASSPAGHGYEQYFGPGTRLTVT.